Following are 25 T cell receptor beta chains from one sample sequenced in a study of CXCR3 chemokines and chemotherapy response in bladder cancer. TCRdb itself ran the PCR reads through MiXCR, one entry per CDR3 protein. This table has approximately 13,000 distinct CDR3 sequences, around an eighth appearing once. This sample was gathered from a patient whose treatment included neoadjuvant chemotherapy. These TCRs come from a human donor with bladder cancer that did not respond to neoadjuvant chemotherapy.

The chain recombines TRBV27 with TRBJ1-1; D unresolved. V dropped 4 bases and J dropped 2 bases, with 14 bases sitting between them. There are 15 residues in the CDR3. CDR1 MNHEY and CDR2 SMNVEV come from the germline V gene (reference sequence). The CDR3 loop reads CASSSRLGLNTEAFF. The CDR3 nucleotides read TGTGCCAGCAGTTCTCGTTTAGGCCTTAACACTGAAGCTTTCTTT.

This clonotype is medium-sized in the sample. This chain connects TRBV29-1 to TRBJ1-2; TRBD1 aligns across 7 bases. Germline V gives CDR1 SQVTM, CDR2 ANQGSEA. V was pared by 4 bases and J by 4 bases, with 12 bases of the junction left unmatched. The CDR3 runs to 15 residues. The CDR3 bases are TGCAGCGTTGCTGGTACAGGGGAAGTGATCTATGGCTACACCTTC. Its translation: CSVAGTGEVIYGYTF.

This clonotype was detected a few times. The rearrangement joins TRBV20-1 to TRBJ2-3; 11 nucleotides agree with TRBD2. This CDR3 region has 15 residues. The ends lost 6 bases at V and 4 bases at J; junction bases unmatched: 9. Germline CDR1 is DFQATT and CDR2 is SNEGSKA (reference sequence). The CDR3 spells CSAISLAGASDTQYF. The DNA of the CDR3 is TGCAGTGCCATTTCACTAGCGGGGGCCTCAGATACGCAGTATTTT.

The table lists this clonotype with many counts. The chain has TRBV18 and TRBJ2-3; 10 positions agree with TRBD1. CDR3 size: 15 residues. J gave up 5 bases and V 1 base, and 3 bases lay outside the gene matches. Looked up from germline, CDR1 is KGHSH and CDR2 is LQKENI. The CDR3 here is CASSPRQGAVDTQYF. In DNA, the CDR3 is TGTGCCAGCTCACCACGACAGGGGGCAGTAGATACGCAGTATTTT.

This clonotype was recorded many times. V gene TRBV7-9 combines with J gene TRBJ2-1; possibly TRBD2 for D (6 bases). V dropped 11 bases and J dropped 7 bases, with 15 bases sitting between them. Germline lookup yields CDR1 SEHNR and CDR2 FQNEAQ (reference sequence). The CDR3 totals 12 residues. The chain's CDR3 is CAGEEEGNEQFF. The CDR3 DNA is TGTGCCGGGGAAGAGGAGGGGAATGAGCAGTTCTTC.

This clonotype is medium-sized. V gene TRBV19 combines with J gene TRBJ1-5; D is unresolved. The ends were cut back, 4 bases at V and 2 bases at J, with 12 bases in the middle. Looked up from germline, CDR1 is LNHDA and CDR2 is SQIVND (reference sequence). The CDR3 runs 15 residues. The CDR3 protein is CASSRALEGNQPQHF. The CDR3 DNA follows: TGTGCCAGTAGTAGGGCCCTCGAGGGCAATCAGCCCCAGCATTTT.

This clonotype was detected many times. The CDR3 region is CASSPVDPGTEAFF. The CDR3 DNA is TGTGCCAGCAGTCCTGTTGACCCTGGGACTGAAGCTTTCTTT. The chain carries TRBV6-1 and TRBJ1-1, with D unresolved. This CDR3 is built from 14 residues. CDR1 and CDR2 from the germline V gene are MNHNS and SASEGT. Between the trimmed V and J ends, which lost 5 bases and 5 bases, there was a span of 15 bases.

In DNA form, the CDR3 reads TGCAGCGCCGGGAACACCGGGGAGCTGTTTTTT. It codes for CSAGNTGELFF. J is TRBJ2-2 and V is TRBV29-1; unclear D gene. Germline lookup yields CDR1 SQVTM and CDR2 ANQGSEA. The germline V and J ends were trimmed by 7 bases and 1 base, with 4 bases remaining between them. The CDR3 is 11 residues long.

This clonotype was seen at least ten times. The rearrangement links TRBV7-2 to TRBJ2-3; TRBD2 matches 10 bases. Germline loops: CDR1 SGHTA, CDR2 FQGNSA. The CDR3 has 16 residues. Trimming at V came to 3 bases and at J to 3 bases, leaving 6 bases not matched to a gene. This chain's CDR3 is CASSLLAGGSTDTQYF. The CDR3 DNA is TGTGCCAGCAGCTTGTTAGCGGGGGGATCGACAGATACGCAGTATTTT.

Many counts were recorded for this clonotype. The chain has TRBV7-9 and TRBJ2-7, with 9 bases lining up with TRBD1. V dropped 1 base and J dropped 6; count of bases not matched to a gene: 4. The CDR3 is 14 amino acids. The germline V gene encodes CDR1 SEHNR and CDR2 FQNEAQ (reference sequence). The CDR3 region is CASSLGQGVLEQYF. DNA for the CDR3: TGTGCCAGCAGCTTAGGACAGGGGGTTCTCGAGCAGTACTTC.

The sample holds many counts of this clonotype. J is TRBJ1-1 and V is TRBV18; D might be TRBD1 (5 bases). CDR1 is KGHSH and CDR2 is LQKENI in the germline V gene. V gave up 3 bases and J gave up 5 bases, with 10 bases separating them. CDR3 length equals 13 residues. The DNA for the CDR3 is TGTGCCAGCTCACCGGGGACCGAGACTGAAGCTTTCTTT. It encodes CASSPGTETEAFF.

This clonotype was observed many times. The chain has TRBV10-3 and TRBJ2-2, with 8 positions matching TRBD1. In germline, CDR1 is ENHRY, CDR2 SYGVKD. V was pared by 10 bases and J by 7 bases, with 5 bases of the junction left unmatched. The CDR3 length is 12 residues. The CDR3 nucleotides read TGTGCCACCCGGACAGGGTACGGGGAGCTGTTTTTT. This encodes CATRTGYGELFF.

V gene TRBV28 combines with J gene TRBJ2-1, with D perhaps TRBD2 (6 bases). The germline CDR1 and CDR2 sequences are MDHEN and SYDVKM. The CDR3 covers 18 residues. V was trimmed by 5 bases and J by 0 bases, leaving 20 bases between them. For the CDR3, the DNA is TGTGCCAGCAGTACCCACTACAGTAGCGGACGCTCCTACAATGAGCAGTTCTTC. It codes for CASSTHYSSGRSYNEQFF.

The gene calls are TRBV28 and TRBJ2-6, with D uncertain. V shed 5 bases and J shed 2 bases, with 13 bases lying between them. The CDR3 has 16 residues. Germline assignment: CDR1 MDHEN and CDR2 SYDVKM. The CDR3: CASSQPALPGANVLTF. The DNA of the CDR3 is TGTGCCAGCAGTCAACCGGCGCTGCCTGGGGCCAACGTCCTGACTTTC.

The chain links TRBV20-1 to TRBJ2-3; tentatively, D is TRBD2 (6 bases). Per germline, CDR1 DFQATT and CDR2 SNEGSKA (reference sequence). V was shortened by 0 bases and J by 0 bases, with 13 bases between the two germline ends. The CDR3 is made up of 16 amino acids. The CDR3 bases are TGCAGTGCTAGAGATTATTTCGCGGGGAGCACAGATACGCAGTATTTT. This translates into CSARDYFAGSTDTQYF.

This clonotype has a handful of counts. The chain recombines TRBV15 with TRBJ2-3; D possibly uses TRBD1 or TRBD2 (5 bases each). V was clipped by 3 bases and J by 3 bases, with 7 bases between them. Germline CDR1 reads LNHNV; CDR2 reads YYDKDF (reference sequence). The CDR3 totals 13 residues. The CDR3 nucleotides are TGTGCCACCAGCAGGAGGGGTACAGATACGCAGTATTTT. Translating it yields CATSRRGTDTQYF.

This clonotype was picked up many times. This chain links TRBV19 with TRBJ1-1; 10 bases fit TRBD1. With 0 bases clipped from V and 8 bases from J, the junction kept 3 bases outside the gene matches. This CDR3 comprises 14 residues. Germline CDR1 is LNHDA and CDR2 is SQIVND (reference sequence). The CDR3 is CASSIDRDRGEAFF. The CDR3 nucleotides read TGTGCCAGTAGTATAGATCGGGACAGGGGAGAAGCTTTCTTT.

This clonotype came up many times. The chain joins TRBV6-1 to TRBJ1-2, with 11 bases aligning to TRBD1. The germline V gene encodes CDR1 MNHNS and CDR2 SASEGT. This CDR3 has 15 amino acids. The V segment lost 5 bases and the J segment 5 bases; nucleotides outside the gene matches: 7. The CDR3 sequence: CASSPGQGVRYGYTF. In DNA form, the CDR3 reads TGTGCCAGCAGTCCGGGACAGGGGGTAAGGTATGGCTACACCTTC.

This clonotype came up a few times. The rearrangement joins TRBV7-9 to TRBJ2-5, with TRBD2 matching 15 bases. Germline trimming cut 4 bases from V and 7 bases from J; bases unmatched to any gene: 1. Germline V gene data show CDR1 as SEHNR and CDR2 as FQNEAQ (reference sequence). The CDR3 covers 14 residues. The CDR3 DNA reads TGTGCCAGCAGCTGGACTAGCGGGGGGGGGACCCAGTACTTC. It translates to CASSWTSGGGTQYF.

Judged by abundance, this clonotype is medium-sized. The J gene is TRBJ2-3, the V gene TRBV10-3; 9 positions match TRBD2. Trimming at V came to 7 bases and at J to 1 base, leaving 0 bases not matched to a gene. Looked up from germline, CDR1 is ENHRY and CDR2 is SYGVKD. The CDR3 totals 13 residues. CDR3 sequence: CAIKRGGTDTQYF. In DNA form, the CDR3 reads TGTGCCATCAAGCGGGGGGGCACAGATACGCAGTATTTT.

The CDR3 here is CASSFDRGWTEAFF. The CDR3 bases are TGTGCCAGCAGTTTCGATAGAGGATGGACTGAAGCTTTCTTT. J is TRBJ1-1 and V is TRBV12-3 or TRBV12-4; D not resolved. CDR3 length: 14 amino acids. V was shortened by 3 bases and J by 5 bases, with 13 bases between the two germline ends.

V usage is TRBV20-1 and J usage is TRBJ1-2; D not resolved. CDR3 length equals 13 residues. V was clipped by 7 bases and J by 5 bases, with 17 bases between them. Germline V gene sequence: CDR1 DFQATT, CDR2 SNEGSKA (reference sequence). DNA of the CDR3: TGCAGTGTACCCAAGGGAGGGCTGTATGGCTACACCTTC. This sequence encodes CSVPKGGLYGYTF.

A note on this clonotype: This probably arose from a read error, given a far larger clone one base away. CDR3 sequence reads: CASSESGRGNSPLHF. CDR3 coding DNA: TGTGCCAGCAGTGAGTCGGGACGGGGAAATTCACCCCTCCACTTT. This chain connects TRBV6-1 to TRBJ1-6; possibly TRBD1 for D (5 bases). Trimming removed 3 bases at V and 7 bases at J, with 13 bases between. Germline V gene data show CDR1 as MNHNS and CDR2 as SASEGT. The CDR3 length is 15 residues.

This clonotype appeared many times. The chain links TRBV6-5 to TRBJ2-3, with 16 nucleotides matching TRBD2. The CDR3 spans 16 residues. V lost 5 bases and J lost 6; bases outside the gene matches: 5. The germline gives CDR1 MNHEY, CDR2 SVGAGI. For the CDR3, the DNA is TGTGCCAGCAGTGGGACTAGCGGGGGGGGCAGGGATACGCAGTATTTT. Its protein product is CASSGTSGGGRDTQYF.

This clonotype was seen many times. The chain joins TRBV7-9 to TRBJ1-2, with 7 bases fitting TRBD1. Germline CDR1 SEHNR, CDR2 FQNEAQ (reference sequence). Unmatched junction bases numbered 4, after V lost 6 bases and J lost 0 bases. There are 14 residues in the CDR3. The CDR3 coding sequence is TGTGCCAGCAGGGGGACAGCCACTAACTATGGCTACACCTTC. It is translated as CASRGTATNYGYTF.